Each of the 19 T cell receptor beta chains below was sequenced from the same sample in a study of T cells in Graves' hyperthyroidism and ophthalmopathy. Regions amplified from RNA transcripts were the TCR beta CDR3 regions. HTBI primers were the set used in a first-round RT-PCR of the TCR CDR3. TCRdb independently ran MiXCR on the multiplex PCR reads; one entry per CDR3 protein. The sample records under 350,000 distinct CDR3 sequences, about a sixth being singletons. The sample consisted of blood. The source of these receptors is a woman aged 55-70 years with Graves' ophthalmopathy.

This clonotype was counted ten times or more. The chain combines TRBV2 with TRBJ1-5; D gene uncertain. Looked up from germline, CDR1 is SNHLY and CDR2 is FYNNEI. V gave up 0 bases and J gave up 7 bases, with 16 bases separating them. The CDR3 contains 16 residues. In DNA, the CDR3 is TGTGCCAGCAGTGAAGCGCGTCAGGAGGCTGGACAGCCCCAGCATTTT. Translating gives CASSEARQEAGQPQHF.

This clonotype was found many times. This chain connects TRBV4-3 to TRBJ2-5, with a possible D match to TRBD2 (6 bases). Germline assignment: CDR1 LGHNA and CDR2 YSLEER. Deletions cut 1 base from V and 4 bases from J, with 16 bases between. The CDR3 runs 16 residues. The CDR3 DNA is TGCGCCAGCAGCCAAGGAACAGGACTATATAGAGAGACCCAGTACTTC. It encodes CASSQGTGLYRETQYF.

This clonotype has a count of ten or more. The J gene is TRBJ2-7, the V gene TRBV5-5; 8 nucleotides line up with TRBD1. The CDR3 sequence is 14 residues long. Germline-derived CDR1 and CDR2 are SGHKS and YYEKEE (reference sequence). V was pared by 0 bases and J by 7 bases, with 6 bases of the junction left unmatched. Written as DNA, the CDR3 is TGTGCCAGCAGCTTGGTTGCCAGGGGGCGAGAGCAGTACTTC. It encodes CASSLVARGREQYF.

This clonotype was seen only a few times. The V gene is TRBV19, the J gene TRBJ2-3; the D is unclear. This CDR3 has 14 residues. Germline CDR1 is LNHDA and CDR2 is SQIVND (reference sequence). Trimming cost V 8 bases and J 0 bases, with 12 bases left between them. DNA of the CDR3: TGTGCCAGTCACCCCAGGTATAGCACAGATACGCAGTATTTT. Its translation: CASHPRYSTDTQYF.

In this sample, this clonotype turned up many times. The chain has TRBV18 and TRBJ2-7, with 7 nucleotides matching TRBD1. This CDR3 is 15 amino acids long. The J segment lost 5 bases and the V segment lost 2 bases, leaving 9 bases of the junction unmatched. CDR1 and CDR2 (germline): KGHSH, LQKENI. The CDR3 sequence is CASSPTGTADHEQYF. CDR3 nucleotides: TGTGCCAGCTCACCAACTGGGACAGCGGACCACGAGCAGTACTTC.

This clonotype was seen a few times. The rearrangement joins TRBV18 to TRBJ1-3, with D uncertain. V lost 2 bases and J 0 bases, leaving 14 bases between the germline ends. CDR3 length: 17 residues. Germline V lookup: CDR1 KGHSH, CDR2 LQKENI. This CDR3 is CASSPYDLAFSGNTIYF. The CDR3 DNA reads as TGTGCCAGCTCACCATATGATCTGGCCTTCTCTGGAAACACCATATATTTT.

The chain couples TRBV6-1 to TRBJ1-4; maybe TRBD1 (6 bases). Germline lookup yields CDR1 MNHNS and CDR2 SASEGT. The germline V and J ends were trimmed by 6 bases and 8 bases, with 19 bases remaining between them. CDR3 length: 15 residues. The CDR3 here is CASSTPSGAHEKLFF. The CDR3 DNA is TGTGCCAGCAGCACCCCCTCGGGGGCGCACGAAAAACTGTTTTTT.

The gene calls are TRBV5-6 and TRBJ1-4, with D possibly matching TRBD1 (6 bases). The CDR3 extends over 16 amino acids. Germline assignment: CDR1 SGHDT and CDR2 YYEEEE. V was clipped by 2 bases and J by 0 bases, with 11 bases between them. The CDR3 DNA follows: TGTGCCAGCAGCTTCCAGGGACATTCAACTAATGAAAAACTGTTTTTT. Its translation: CASSFQGHSTNEKLFF.

Comment on this clonotype: Compared with germline, one end of the junction differs, possibly owing to a read error. This rearrangement joins TRBV6-1 to TRBJ2-5; TRBD2 agrees at 9 bases. The CDR3 length is 15 residues. Germline V gene lookup returns CDR1 MNHNS and CDR2 SASEGT. CDR3 amino acids: CASSKAGGSGETQYF. CDR3 coding DNA: TGTGCCAGCAGTAAAGCGGGGGGCTCGGGGGAGACCCAGTACTTC.

There are many counts of this clonotype. The chain uses TRBV7-3 and TRBJ2-5; D may be TRBD2 (5 bases). V was cut by 1 base and J by 7 bases, with 10 bases left in between. Germline CDR1 SGHTA, CDR2 FQGTGA. The CDR3 sequence is 13 residues long. CDR3 amino acids: CASSLMGRGTQYF. The CDR3 DNA reads as TGTGCCAGCAGCTTAATGGGTCGGGGGACCCAGTACTTC.

This clonotype was counted at least ten times. The rearrangement links TRBV2 to TRBJ2-3; D is uncertain. The CDR3 runs 14 residues. Germline CDR1 and CDR2: SNHLY and FYNNEI. V lost 1 base and J lost 3, with 8 bases in between. CDR3 in amino acids: CASSEEVRTDTQYF. CDR3 sequence (DNA): TGTGCCAGCAGTGAAGAGGTCCGGACAGATACGCAGTATTTT.

The gene calls are TRBV5-1 and TRBJ1-4; 9 bases agree with TRBD1. This CDR3 region has 17 residues. The V gene end was trimmed by 0 bases and the J gene end by 8 bases; junction bases not matched to a gene: 11. Per the germline V gene, CDR1 is SGHRS and CDR2 is YFSETQ. The CDR3 here is CASSLGLSTGGDEKLFF. The CDR3 DNA follows: TGCGCCAGCAGCTTGGGGCTTTCAACAGGGGGCGACGAAAAACTGTTTTTT.

The chain links TRBV20-1 to TRBJ2-2, with TRBD2 as a possible D gene (6 bases). The CDR3 has 17 residues. With 0 bases removed from V and 3 bases from J, the gap between germline ends came to 17 bases. Looked up from germline, CDR1 is DFQATT and CDR2 is SNEGSKA (reference sequence). CDR3 bases: TGCAGTGCTAGAGATGATGCCGGGAGTGGTGACACCGGGGAGCTGTTTTTT. It specifies CSARDDAGSGDTGELFF.

This clonotype was recorded at least ten times. This sequence joins TRBV28 and TRBJ1-1; D unclear. The CDR3 is made up of 14 amino acids. Germline CDR1 is MDHEN and CDR2 is SYDVKM. V was pared by 2 bases and J by 1 base, with 8 bases between. CDR3 region: CASSLHRENTEAFF. The CDR3 nucleotides read TGTGCCAGCAGTTTACATAGGGAGAACACTGAAGCTTTCTTT.

This clonotype has only a few counts. The V call is TRBV9, the J call TRBJ2-3, with 7 bases fitting TRBD2. Germline V gives CDR1 SGDLS, CDR2 YYNGEE. V lost 0 bases, J lost 5 bases, and 9 bases stayed unmatched. There are 16 residues in the CDR3. CDR3 coding DNA: TGTGCCAGCAGCGTAGTGGGTAGCGGGCGGTTAGATACGCAGTATTTT. The encoded protein is CASSVVGSGRLDTQYF.

This chain connects TRBV28 to TRBJ1-5, with D hard to call. The germline V gene has CDR1 MDHEN and CDR2 SYDVKM. V gave up 3 bases and J gave up 2 bases, with 8 bases separating them. This CDR3 is built from 14 residues. The CDR3 spells CASSFGDGNQPQHF. CDR3 nucleotides: TGTGCCAGCAGTTTCGGGGATGGCAATCAGCCCCAGCATTTT.

In this sample, this clonotype turned up a few times. This chain links TRBV6-2 or TRBV6-3 with TRBJ2-7; 8 bases fit TRBD2. The CDR3 spans 16 residues. Trimming removed 2 bases from V and 3 bases from J; junction bases left unmatched: 9. Germline CDR1 MNHEY, CDR2 SVGEGT. The CDR3 DNA follows: TGTGCCAGCAGTTACACCTCGATAAGCGGGAGCTACGAGCAGTACTTC. It encodes CASSYTSISGSYEQYF.

The chain uses TRBV5-5 and TRBJ1-1; 7 positions agree with TRBD1. Germline V gene sequence: CDR1 SGHKS, CDR2 YYEKEE (reference sequence). CDR3 length: 14 amino acids. The trim removed 2 bases at V and 3 bases at J, leaving 4 bases unmatched. CDR3 in amino acids: CASSLTQGHTEAFF. The CDR3 DNA sequence: TGTGCCAGCAGCTTAACACAGGGGCACACTGAAGCTTTCTTT.

V and J are TRBV19 and TRBJ2-1, with 7 bases aligning to TRBD2. J lost 5 bases, V lost 5 bases, and 6 bases had no gene match. This CDR3 is built from 14 residues. The germline CDR1 and CDR2 sequences are LNHDA and SQIVND (reference sequence). The CDR3 is CASSPWGTNNEQFF. The CDR3 coding sequence is TGTGCCAGTAGTCCCTGGGGGACTAACAATGAGCAGTTCTTC.